This record covers a single TCR beta chain. No antigen is known for it. These data come from a study of OX40 agonist ivuxolimab in advanced cancers. Clones were read by immunoSEQ multiplex PCR, and TCRdb kept only the in-frame ones, dropping some. The top ten clones hold roughly 8.6% of a sample with roughly 76,000 clones, about 88% of them seen once. Per germline, CDR1 MGHRA and CDR2 YSYEKL. V was pared by 2 bases and J by 4 bases, with 12 bases between. The CDR3 runs to 15 residues. Study observations and caveats: CD8+ T cells showed, on average, more clonal expansion than CD4+ cells.

The V and J genes are TRBV4-1 and TRBJ2-1; D not resolved. Material: CD4+ or CD8+ T cells sorted from blood, obtained in a trial of the OX40 agonist ivuxolimab. This clonotype was sampled from an adult with an advanced solid tumor such as melanoma, head and neck, liver or kidney cancer. The DNA of the CDR3 is TGCGCCAGCAGCCAACCTGCCGGGTTTTACAATGAGCAGTTCTTC. Its translation: CASSQPAGFYNEQFF.